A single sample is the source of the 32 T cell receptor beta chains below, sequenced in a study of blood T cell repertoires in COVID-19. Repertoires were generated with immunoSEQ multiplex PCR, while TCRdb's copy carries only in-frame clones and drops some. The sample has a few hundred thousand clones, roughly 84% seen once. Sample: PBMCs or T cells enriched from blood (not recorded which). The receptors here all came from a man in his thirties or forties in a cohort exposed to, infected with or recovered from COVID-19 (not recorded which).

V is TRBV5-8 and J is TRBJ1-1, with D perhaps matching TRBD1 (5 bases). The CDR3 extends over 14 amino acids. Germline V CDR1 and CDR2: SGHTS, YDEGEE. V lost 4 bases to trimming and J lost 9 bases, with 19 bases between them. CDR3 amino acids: CASSAEGRANKAFF. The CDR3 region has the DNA TGTGCCAGCAGCGCCGAAGGCAGGGCCAATAAAGCTTTCTTT. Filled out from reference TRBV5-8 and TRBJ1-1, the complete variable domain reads EAGVTQSPTHLIKTRGQQATLRCSPISGHTSVYWYQQALGLGLQFLLWYDEGEERNRGNFPPRFSGRQFPNYSSELNVNALELEDSALYLCASSAEGRANKAFFGQGTRLTVV.

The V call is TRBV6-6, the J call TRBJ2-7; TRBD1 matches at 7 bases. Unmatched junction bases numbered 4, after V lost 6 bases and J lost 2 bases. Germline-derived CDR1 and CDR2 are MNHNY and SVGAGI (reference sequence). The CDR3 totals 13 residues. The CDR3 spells CASSLDRAYEQYF. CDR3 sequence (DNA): TGTGCCAGCAGCCTAGACAGGGCCTACGAGCAGTACTTC.

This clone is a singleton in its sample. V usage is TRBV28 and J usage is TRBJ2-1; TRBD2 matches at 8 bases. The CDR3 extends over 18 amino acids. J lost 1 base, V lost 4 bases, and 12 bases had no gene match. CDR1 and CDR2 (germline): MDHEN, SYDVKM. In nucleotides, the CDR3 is TGTGCCAGCAGTTCCAGTAGGATAACTAGCGGATCCTACAATGAGCAGTTCTTC. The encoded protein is CASSSSRITSGSYNEQFF.

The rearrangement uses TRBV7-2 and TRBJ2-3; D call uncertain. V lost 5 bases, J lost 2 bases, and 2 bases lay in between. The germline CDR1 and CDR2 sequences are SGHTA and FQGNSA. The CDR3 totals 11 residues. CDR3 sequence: CASSLTDTQYF. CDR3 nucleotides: TGTGCCAGCAGCCTCACAGATACGCAGTATTTT.

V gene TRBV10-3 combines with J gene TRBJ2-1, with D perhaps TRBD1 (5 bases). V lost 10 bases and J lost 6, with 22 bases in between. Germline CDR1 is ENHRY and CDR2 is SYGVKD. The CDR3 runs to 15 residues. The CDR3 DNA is TGTGCCACTGAGAACCGACAATCTGGGGCCAATGAGCAGTTCTTC. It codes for CATENRQSGANEQFF.

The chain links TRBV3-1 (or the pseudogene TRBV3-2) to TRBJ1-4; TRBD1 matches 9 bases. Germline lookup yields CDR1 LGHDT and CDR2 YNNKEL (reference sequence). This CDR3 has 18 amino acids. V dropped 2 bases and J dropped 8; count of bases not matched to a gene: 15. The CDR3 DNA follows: TGTGCCAGCAGCCAACCCGTCCACTGGACAGGGGTTGGGGAAAAACTGTTTTTT. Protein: CASSQPVHWTGVGEKLFF.

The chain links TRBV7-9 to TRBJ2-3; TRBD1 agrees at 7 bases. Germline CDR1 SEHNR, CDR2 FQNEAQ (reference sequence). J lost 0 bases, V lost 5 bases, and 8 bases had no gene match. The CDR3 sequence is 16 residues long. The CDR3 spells CASSASDRTSTDTQYF. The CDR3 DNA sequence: TGTGCCAGCAGCGCCTCGGACAGGACTAGCACAGATACGCAGTATTTT.

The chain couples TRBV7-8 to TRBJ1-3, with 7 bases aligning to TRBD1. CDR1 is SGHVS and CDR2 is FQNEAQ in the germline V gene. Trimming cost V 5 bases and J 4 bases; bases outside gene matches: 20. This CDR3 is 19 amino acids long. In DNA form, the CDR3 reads TGTGCCAGCAGCCCTTCATTCGGTGACAGGGTCTGGCGAGGAAACACCATATATTTT. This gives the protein CASSPSFGDRVWRGNTIYF.

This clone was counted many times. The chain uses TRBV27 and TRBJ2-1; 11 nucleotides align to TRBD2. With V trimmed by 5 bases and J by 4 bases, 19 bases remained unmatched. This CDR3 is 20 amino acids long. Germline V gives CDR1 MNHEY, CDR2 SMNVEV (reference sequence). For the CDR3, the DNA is TGTGCCAGCAGTACCCCACTAGCGGGAGACTCGGGATCCCGTTACAATGAGCAGTTCTTC. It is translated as CASSTPLAGDSGSRYNEQFF.

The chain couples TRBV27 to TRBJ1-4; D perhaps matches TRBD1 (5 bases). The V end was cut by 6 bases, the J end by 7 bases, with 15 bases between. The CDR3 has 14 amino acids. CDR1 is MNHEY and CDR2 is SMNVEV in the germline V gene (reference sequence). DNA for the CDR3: TGTGCCAGCAGACAGGATAGGGGCGGTGAAAAACTGTTTTTT. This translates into CASRQDRGGEKLFF.

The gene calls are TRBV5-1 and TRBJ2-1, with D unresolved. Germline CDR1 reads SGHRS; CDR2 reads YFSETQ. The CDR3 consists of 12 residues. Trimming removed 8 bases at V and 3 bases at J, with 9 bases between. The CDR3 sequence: CASQSRYNEQFF. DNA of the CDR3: TGCGCCAGTCAAAGCCGCTACAATGAGCAGTTCTTC. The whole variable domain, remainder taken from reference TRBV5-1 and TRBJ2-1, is KAGVTQTPRYLIKTRGQQVTLSCSPISGHRSVSWYQQTPGQGLQFLFEYFSETQRNKGNFPGRFSGRQFSNSRSEMNVSTLELGDSALYLCASQSRYNEQFFGPGTRLTVL.

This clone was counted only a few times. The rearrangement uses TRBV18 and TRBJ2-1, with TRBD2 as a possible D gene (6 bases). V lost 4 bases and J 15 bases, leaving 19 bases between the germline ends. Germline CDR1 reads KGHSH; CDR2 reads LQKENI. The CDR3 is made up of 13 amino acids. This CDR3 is CASSLPSPRELFF. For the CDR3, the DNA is TGTGCCAGCTCACTACCGAGTCCTCGGGAGTTGTTCTTC.

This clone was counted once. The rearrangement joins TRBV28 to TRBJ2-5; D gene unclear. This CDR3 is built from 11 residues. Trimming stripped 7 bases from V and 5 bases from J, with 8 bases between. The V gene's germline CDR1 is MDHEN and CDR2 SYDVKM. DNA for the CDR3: TGTGCCAGCACCCTATATGAGACCCAGTACTTC. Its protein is CASTLYETQYF.

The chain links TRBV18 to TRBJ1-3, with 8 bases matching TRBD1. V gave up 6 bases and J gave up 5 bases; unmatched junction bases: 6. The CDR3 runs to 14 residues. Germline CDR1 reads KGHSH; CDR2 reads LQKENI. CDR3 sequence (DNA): TGTGCCAGCTCTCCCAGGGGGCAAAGAAACACCATATATTTT. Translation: CASSPRGQRNTIYF.

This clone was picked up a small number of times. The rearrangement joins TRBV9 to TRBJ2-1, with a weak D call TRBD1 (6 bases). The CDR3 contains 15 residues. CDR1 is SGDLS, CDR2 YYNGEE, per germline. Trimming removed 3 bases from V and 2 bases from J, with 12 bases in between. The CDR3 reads CASSAYGQTYNEQFF. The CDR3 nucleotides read TGTGCCAGCAGCGCCTATGGACAGACCTACAATGAGCAGTTCTTC.

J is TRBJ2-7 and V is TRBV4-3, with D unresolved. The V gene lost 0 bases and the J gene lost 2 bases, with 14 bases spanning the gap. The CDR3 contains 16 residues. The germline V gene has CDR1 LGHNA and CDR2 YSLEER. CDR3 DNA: TGCGCCAGCAGCCAAGATGGAAAAGCGCGCCCCTACGAGCAGTACTTC. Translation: CASSQDGKARPYEQYF.

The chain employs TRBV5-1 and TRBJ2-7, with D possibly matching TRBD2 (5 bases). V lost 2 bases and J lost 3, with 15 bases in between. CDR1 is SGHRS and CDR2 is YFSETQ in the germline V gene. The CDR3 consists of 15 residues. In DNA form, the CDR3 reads TGCGCCAGCAGCTTAGCTAGCCAAGAGATCTACGAGCAGTACTTC. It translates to CASSLASQEIYEQYF.

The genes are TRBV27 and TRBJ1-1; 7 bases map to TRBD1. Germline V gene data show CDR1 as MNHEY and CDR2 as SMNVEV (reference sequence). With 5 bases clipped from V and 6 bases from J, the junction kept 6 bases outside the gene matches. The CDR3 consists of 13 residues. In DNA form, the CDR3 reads TGTGCCAGCAGTCCGTTAGGGGGCTCTGAAGCTTTCTTT. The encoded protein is CASSPLGGSEAFF.

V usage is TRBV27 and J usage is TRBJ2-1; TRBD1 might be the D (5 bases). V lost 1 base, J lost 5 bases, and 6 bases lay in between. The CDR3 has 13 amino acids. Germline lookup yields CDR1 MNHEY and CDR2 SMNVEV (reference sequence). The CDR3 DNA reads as TGTGCCAGCAGTTTATGGGGCAACAATGAGCAGTTCTTC. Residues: CASSLWGNNEQFF.

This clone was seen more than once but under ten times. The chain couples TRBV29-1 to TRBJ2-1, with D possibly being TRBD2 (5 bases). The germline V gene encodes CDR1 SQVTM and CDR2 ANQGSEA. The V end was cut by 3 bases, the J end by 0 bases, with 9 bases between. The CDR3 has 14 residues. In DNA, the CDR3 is TGCAGCGTTGAGGCGGGTTTCTCCTACAATGAGCAGTTCTTC. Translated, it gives CSVEAGFSYNEQFF.

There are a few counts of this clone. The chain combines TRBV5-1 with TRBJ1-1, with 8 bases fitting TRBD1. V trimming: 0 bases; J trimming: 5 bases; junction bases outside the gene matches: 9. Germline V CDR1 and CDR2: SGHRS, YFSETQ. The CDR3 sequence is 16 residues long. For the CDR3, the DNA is TGCGCCAGCAGCTTGGGGCAGGGGGCTTATTTAACTGAAGCTTTCTTT. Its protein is CASSLGQGAYLTEAFF.

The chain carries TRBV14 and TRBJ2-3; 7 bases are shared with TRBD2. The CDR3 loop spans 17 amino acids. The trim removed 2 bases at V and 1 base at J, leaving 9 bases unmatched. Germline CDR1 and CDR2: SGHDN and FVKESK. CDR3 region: CASSQRLRGDGTDTQYF. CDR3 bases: TGTGCCAGCAGCCAACGACTTCGGGGGGACGGCACAGATACGCAGTATTTT.

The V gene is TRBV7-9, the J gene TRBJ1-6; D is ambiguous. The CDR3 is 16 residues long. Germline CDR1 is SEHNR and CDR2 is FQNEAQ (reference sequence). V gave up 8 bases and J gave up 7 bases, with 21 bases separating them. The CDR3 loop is CASGSDDGKINSPLHF. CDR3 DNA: TGTGCCAGCGGCTCCGACGACGGGAAGATAAATTCACCCCTCCACTTT.

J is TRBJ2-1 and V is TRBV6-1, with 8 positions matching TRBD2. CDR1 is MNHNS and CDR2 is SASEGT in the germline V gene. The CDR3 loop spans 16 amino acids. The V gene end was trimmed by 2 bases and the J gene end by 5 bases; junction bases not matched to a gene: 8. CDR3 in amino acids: CASSEPSGRSNNEQFF. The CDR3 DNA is TGTGCCAGCAGTGAACCGAGCGGGAGATCGAACAATGAGCAGTTCTTC.

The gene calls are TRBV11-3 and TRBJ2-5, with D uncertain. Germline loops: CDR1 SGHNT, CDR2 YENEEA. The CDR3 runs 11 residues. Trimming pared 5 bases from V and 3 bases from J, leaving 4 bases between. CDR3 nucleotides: TGTGCCAGCAGCCCTAAAGAGACCCAGTACTTC. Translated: CASSPKETQYF. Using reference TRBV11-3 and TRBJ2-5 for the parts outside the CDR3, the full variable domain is EAGVVQSPRYKIIEKKQPVAFWCNPISGHNTLYWYLQNLGQGPELLIRYENEEAVDDSQLPKDRFSAERLKGVDSTLKIQPAELGDSAVYLCASSPKETQYFGPGTRLLVL.

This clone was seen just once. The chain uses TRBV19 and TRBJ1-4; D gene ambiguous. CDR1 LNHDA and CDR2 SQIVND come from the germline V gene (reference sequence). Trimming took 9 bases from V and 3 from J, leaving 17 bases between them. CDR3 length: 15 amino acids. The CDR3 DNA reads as TGTGCCAGCATGAGGTTTGGGTCGGCTAATGAAAAACTGTTTTTT. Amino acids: CASMRFGSANEKLFF.

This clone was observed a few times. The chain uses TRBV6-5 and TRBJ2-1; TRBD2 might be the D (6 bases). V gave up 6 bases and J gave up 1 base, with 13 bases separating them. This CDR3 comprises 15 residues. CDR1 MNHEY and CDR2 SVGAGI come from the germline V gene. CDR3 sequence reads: CASRLASSSYNEQFF. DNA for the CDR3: TGTGCCAGCAGACTAGCCTCGAGTTCCTACAATGAGCAGTTCTTC.

CDR3 sequence: CASSLKGGLGYNEQFF. The CDR3, as DNA: TGTGCCAGCAGCTTAAAGGGGGGACTAGGATACAATGAGCAGTTCTTC. The chain links TRBV11-2 to TRBJ2-1; 8 nucleotides match TRBD2. From germline, CDR1 is SGHAT and CDR2 FQNNGV. There are 16 residues in the CDR3. V gave up 2 bases and J gave up 4 bases; unmatched junction bases: 7.

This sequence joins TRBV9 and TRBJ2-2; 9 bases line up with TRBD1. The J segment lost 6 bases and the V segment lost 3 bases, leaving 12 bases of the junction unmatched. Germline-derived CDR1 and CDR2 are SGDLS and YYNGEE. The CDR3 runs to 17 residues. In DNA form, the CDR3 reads TGTGCCAGCAGCGCTCTCGCCGGGACAGGGATTGCCGGGGAGCTGTTTTTT. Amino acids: CASSALAGTGIAGELFF.

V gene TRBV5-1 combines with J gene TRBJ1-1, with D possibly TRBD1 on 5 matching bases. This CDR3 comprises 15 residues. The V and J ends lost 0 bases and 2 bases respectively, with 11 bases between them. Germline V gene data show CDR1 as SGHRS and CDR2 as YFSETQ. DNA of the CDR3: TGCGCCAGCAGCTTGGCCGCAGGGCCCAACACTGAAGCTTTCTTT. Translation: CASSLAAGPNTEAFF.

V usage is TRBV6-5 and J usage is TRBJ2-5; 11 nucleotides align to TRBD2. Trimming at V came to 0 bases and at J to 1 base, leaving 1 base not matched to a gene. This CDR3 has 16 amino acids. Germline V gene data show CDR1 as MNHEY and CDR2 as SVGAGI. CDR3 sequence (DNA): TGTGCCAGCAGTTACTCGGGGACTAGCGGCCAAGAGACCCAGTACTTC. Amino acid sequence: CASSYSGTSGQETQYF.

The CDR3 is CASSKVKSGSANTGELFF. CDR3 nucleotides: TGTGCCAGCAGCAAAGTGAAGAGCGGGAGTGCGAACACCGGGGAGCTGTTTTTT. The genes are TRBV21-1 and TRBJ2-2; TRBD2, the table's D call, lacks a check against the DNA. TRBV21-1 is a known pseudogene. The CDR3 is made up of 18 amino acids.